These 25 T cell receptor beta chains came from one sample sequenced in a study of cytomegalovirus exposure and HLA in healthy donors. PCR was performed using 60 Vbeta and 13 Jbeta primers. The table came from immunoSEQ multiplex PCR; TCRdb's copy has only in-frame clones and leaves some out. The table includes around 75,000 clones, 75% to 85% detected once. Input material: PBMCs. Every receptor here comes from a man aged 35 to 55 in good health and CMV-seronegative.

The chain recombines TRBV2 with TRBJ2-2, with D possibly matching TRBD2 (6 bases). There are 16 residues in the CDR3. Germline assignment: CDR1 SNHLY and CDR2 FYNNEI. CDR3 sequence (DNA): TGTGCTACGCCCGTCTCGTCTAGCGCGAACACCGGGGAGCTGTTTTTT. As protein: CATPVSSSANTGELFF.

This chain connects TRBV5-1 to TRBJ2-3; 9 bases are shared with TRBD2. Trimming cost V 0 bases and J 6 bases; bases outside gene matches: 11. The germline V gene encodes CDR1 SGHRS and CDR2 YFSETQ. This CDR3 is 17 amino acids long. DNA for the CDR3: TGCGCCAGCAGCTTGGAGAGAGCGGGGGGCCTGCCGGATACGCAGTATTTT. Translated: CASSLERAGGLPDTQYF.

This clone showed up just a few times. The chain has TRBV19 and TRBJ1-1; TRBD1 aligns across 7 bases. The CDR3 consists of 15 residues. The V segment lost 4 bases and the J segment 4 bases; nucleotides outside the gene matches: 9. Germline V gene lookup returns CDR1 LNHDA and CDR2 SQIVND (reference sequence). The CDR3: CASSSRDSFLTEAFF. DNA of the CDR3: TGTGCCAGTAGTAGTCGGGACAGCTTTCTCACTGAAGCTTTCTTT.

The chain links TRBV19 to TRBJ1-5, with TRBD1 identical over 12 bases. CDR1 LNHDA and CDR2 SQIVND come from the germline V gene (reference sequence). The CDR3 runs 14 residues. Trimming removed 8 bases from V and 7 bases from J; junction bases left unmatched: 6. As DNA, the CDR3 is TGTGCCAGTGCCGGGACAGGGGGCGAACAGCCCCAGCATTTT. Translation gives CASAGTGGEQPQHF.

This chain joins TRBV9 and TRBJ2-7; D unresolved. From germline, CDR1 is SGDLS and CDR2 YYNGEE. The V end lost 0 bases, the J end lost 0 bases, and 10 bases lay between the germline ends. This CDR3 spans 15 amino acids. The CDR3 DNA follows: TGTGCCAGCAGCGTAGCGCCCGGGTCCTCCTACGAGCAGTACTTC. Encoded protein: CASSVAPGSSYEQYF.

This clone was picked up one time. The chain has TRBV27 and TRBJ2-5, with 9 nucleotides matching TRBD1. The CDR3 is 23 residues long. The V and J ends lost 4 bases and 1 base, in that order; junction bases with no gene match: 28. From germline, CDR1 is MNHEY and CDR2 SMNVEV (reference sequence). CDR3 residues: CASSSGQGDDTPLVSLIQETQYF. The CDR3 DNA is TGTGCCAGCAGTTCGGGACAGGGAGACGATACCCCCCTAGTGAGCCTTATCCAAGAGACCCAGTACTTC.

The chain uses TRBV27 and TRBJ2-7; D gene unclear. The CDR3 spans 12 residues. The V gene lost 4 bases and the J gene lost 8 bases, with 12 bases spanning the gap. Germline assignment: CDR1 MNHEY and CDR2 SMNVEV (reference sequence). The CDR3 protein is CASSSGVNKQYF. CDR3 nucleotide sequence: TGTGCCAGCAGTTCCGGAGTAAACAAGCAGTACTTC.

For this clone: A read error may account for a junction end that differs from germline. V is TRBV7-9 and J is TRBJ1-1; TRBD1 might be the D (5 bases). CDR3 length equals 14 residues. The germline V gene encodes CDR1 SEHNR and CDR2 FQNEAQ (reference sequence). CDR3 sequence reads: CSSSLDYPGQETFF. For the CDR3, the DNA is TGTTCCAGCAGCTTAGATTACCCAGGGCAGGAAACTTTCTTT.

The V gene is TRBV6-5, the J gene TRBJ1-1; TRBD1 matches at 9 bases. The CDR3 length is 15 residues. J gave up 4 bases and V 2 bases, and 5 bases lay outside the gene matches. Germline CDR1 reads MNHEY; CDR2 reads SVGAGI. In DNA, the CDR3 is TGTGCCAGCAGTTACACGACAGGGGGAGGCACTGAAGCTTTCTTT. Translated: CASSYTTGGGTEAFF.

The chain links TRBV6-5 to TRBJ2-2, with D perhaps matching TRBD2 (6 bases). CDR3 length equals 11 residues. CDR1 MNHEY and CDR2 SVGAGI come from the germline V gene. V dropped 2 bases and J dropped 16 bases, with 11 bases sitting between them. DNA for the CDR3: TGTGCCAGCAGTTACGCGGGGCAGTCGTTTTTT. It encodes CASSYAGQSFF.

This chain connects TRBV11-2 to TRBJ2-2; 11 nucleotides align to TRBD2. Germline CDR1 SGHAT, CDR2 FQNNGV. Germline trimming cut 0 bases from V and 11 bases from J; bases unmatched to any gene: 14. The length of the CDR3 is 18 residues. Here the CDR3 reads CASSLDPSGLAGGPELFF. The CDR3 DNA is TGTGCCAGCAGCTTAGATCCCTCCGGGCTAGCGGGAGGTCCCGAGCTGTTTTTT.

Here the CDR3 reads CSARRSGGYTF. CDR3 nucleotides: TGCAGTGCTCGCCGGAGTGGTGGCTACACCTTC. This chain joins TRBV20-1 and TRBJ1-2; D is unclear. The CDR3 sequence is 11 residues long. The germline V gene encodes CDR1 DFQATT and CDR2 SNEGSKA (reference sequence). The germline V and J ends were trimmed by 5 bases and 7 bases, with 11 bases remaining between them.

The genes are TRBV11-3 and TRBJ2-3; a weak D match, TRBD2 (5 bases). V lost 1 base, J lost 1 base, and 12 bases lay in between. Germline V gene data show CDR1 as SGHNT and CDR2 as YENEEA. The CDR3 contains 16 residues. The CDR3 nucleotides are TGTGCCAGCAGCTTAGGGGAGTATAGGCGCACAGATACGCAGTATTTT. This gives the protein CASSLGEYRRTDTQYF.

The chain is built from TRBV5-1 and TRBJ1-2; 7 bases agree with TRBD1. This CDR3 has 16 residues. Trimming at V came to 2 bases and at J to 6 bases, leaving 13 bases not matched to a gene. Germline V gives CDR1 SGHRS, CDR2 YFSETQ. The CDR3 loop is CASSFRSGQPMDGYTF. The CDR3 bases are TGCGCCAGCAGCTTTCGATCGGGACAGCCCATGGATGGCTACACCTTC.

V is TRBV27 and J is TRBJ2-5; D is undetermined. V lost 6 bases to trimming and J lost 0 bases, with 11 bases between them. The CDR3 contains 14 residues. Germline values: CDR1 MNHEY, CDR2 SMNVEV (reference sequence). CDR3 sequence: CASSMRRYQETQYF. The DNA for the CDR3 is TGTGCCAGCAGCATGCGCCGGTACCAAGAGACCCAGTACTTC.

The chain has TRBV10-3 and TRBJ1-5; possible D gene TRBD1, 6 bases. Germline V gene sequence: CDR1 ENHRY, CDR2 SYGVKD. This CDR3 is built from 13 residues. Trimming removed 6 bases from V and 7 bases from J, with 13 bases in between. CDR3 loop: CAISLTGTQPQHF. The CDR3 coding sequence is TGTGCCATCAGCCTTACAGGGACCCAGCCCCAGCATTTT.

V gene TRBV18 combines with J gene TRBJ1-1; 11 nucleotides align to TRBD1. The CDR3 is 15 residues long. Germline assignment: CDR1 KGHSH and CDR2 LQKENI. V dropped 3 bases and J dropped 10; count of bases not matched to a gene: 10. CDR3 sequence reads: CASSPFTDRGRGAFF. In DNA form, the CDR3 reads TGTGCCAGCTCACCTTTTACGGACAGGGGGCGGGGAGCTTTCTTT. Filled out from reference TRBV18 and TRBJ1-1, the complete variable domain reads NAGVMQNPRHLVRRRGQEARLRCSPMKGHSHVYWYRQLPEEGLKFMVYLQKENIIDESGMPKERFSAEFPKEGPSILRIQQVVRGDSAAYFCASSPFTDRGRGAFFGQGTRLTVV.

This clone occurred once. The chain links TRBV6-5 to TRBJ1-2; D is undetermined. The germline V gene has CDR1 MNHEY and CDR2 SVGAGI. The V gene lost 6 bases and the J gene lost 8 bases, with 22 bases spanning the gap. The CDR3 has 15 residues. This CDR3 is CASSPYGERGYGYTF. The CDR3 DNA sequence: TGTGCCAGCAGCCCGTACGGGGAGCGGGGTTACGGCTACACCTTC.

This rearrangement joins TRBV6-1 to TRBJ1-2; no firm D call. V was shortened by 4 bases and J by 0 bases, with 12 bases between the two germline ends. This CDR3 region has 15 residues. The V gene's germline CDR1 is MNHNS and CDR2 SASEGT. The CDR3 DNA follows: TGTGCCAGCAGTGCCCAGGAAGAAGCTAACTATGGCTACACCTTC. Protein sequence: CASSAQEEANYGYTF.

On this clone: The junction departs from germline at one end; a sequencing error may be responsible. V and J are TRBV2 and TRBJ1-6; 9 nucleotides match TRBD1. Germline V gives CDR1 SNHLY, CDR2 FYNNEI. The CDR3 spans 14 residues. The CDR3: CASKRQGDNSPPHF. The CDR3 DNA is TGTGCCAGCAAAAGACAGGGGGATAATTCACCCCCCCACTTT. The full variable domain, with the rest looked up from reference TRBV2 and TRBJ1-6, is EPEVTQTPSHQVTQMGQEVILRCVPISNHLYFYWYRQILGQKVEFLVSFYNNEISEKSEIFDDQFSVERPDGSNFTLKIRSTKLEDSAMYFCASKRQGDNSPPHFGNGTRLTVT.

The chain has TRBV28 and TRBJ1-5; a possible D gene is TRBD1 (6 bases). Trimming took off 8 bases at V and 0 bases at J, with 8 bases between the two ends. Looked up from germline, CDR1 is MDHEN and CDR2 is SYDVKM. The CDR3 is 13 residues long. The DNA of the CDR3 is TGTGCCAGCGGGGGCTATAGCAATCAGCCCCAGCATTTT. Amino acids: CASGGYSNQPQHF.

This chain links TRBV9 with TRBJ1-3, with TRBD1 matching 7 bases. Trimming cost V 3 bases and J 2 bases; bases outside gene matches: 5. Germline V gene data show CDR1 as SGDLS and CDR2 as YYNGEE. The CDR3 is 15 amino acids. The CDR3 DNA reads as TGTGCCAGCAGCGCCCGACAGGGTACTGGAAACACCATATATTTT. Amino acid sequence: CASSARQGTGNTIYF.

The genes are TRBV28 and TRBJ1-5; 9 positions agree with TRBD1. The germline V gene has CDR1 MDHEN and CDR2 SYDVKM. The CDR3 runs 16 residues. Germline trimming cut 3 bases from V and 7 bases from J; bases unmatched to any gene: 10. CDR3: CASSFHTGGARQPQHF. Here the CDR3 DNA reads TGTGCCAGCAGTTTTCATACAGGGGGCGCGAGGCAGCCCCAGCATTTT.

The genes are TRBV6-5 and TRBJ2-1; 11 nucleotides align to TRBD2. Germline CDR1 reads MNHEY; CDR2 reads SVGAGI. The CDR3 consists of 14 residues. V gave up 6 bases and J gave up 7 bases; unmatched junction bases: 5. CDR3 amino acids: CASRLAGASNEQFF. CDR3 DNA: TGTGCCAGCAGACTAGCGGGGGCGTCTAATGAGCAGTTCTTC.

The V call is TRBV9, the J call TRBJ1-3, with TRBD1 matching over 7 bases. J gave up 3 bases and V 0 bases, and 9 bases lay outside the gene matches. The CDR3 spans 17 residues. Germline CDR1 and CDR2: SGDLS and YYNGEE. The chain's CDR3 is CASSVGPSTGFGNTIYF. CDR3 nucleotide sequence: TGTGCCAGCAGCGTAGGCCCCTCGACAGGGTTTGGAAACACCATATATTTT.